This TCR beta chain was identified in a study of shared clonotypes between healthy human individuals. In the study overall: CD4 naive and memory got three plates each, CD8 naive two, CD8 memory one.

Study conclusions and caveats: Of the naive CD4 clonotypes, roughly 5% were shared across several donors.

Genomic DNA of each subset was evenly split across several immunoSEQ plates. Assay used: immunoSEQ multiplex PCR; TCRdb lists only in-frame clones, some missing. The sample consists of 2 million to 3 million clones, about 92% of them appearing once. Points on this clone: What it recognizes is unknown.

The TCR sequence derives from a man aged 18 to 35 in good health. Input material: naive CD4+ T cells sorted from blood. Subset meaning: CD45RA+ positively selected.

CDR3 sequence (DNA): TGTGCCATCAGGGGGGGTGAAAAACTGTTTTTT. Translating it yields CAIRGGEKLFF. The chain uses TRBV10-3 and TRBJ1-4; possibly TRBD1 for D (5 bases). CDR3 length: 11 amino acids. V lost 6 bases and J lost 7, with 6 bases in between. The germline V gene encodes CDR1 ENHRY and CDR2 SYGVKD.